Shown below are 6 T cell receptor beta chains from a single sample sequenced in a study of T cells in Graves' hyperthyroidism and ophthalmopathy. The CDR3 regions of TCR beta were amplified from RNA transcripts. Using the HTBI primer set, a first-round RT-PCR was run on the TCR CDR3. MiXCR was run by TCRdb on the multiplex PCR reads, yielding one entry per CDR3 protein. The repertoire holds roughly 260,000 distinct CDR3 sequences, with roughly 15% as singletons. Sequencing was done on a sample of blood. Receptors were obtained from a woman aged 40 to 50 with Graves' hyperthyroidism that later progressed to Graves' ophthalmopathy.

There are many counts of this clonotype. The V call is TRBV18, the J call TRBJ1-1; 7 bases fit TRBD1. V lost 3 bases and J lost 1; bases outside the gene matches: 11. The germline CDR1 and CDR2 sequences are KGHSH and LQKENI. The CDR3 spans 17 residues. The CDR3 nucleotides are TGTGCCAGCTCACCGACACAGGGGTTCGAGGCGAACACTGAAGCTTTCTTT. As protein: CASSPTQGFEANTEAFF.

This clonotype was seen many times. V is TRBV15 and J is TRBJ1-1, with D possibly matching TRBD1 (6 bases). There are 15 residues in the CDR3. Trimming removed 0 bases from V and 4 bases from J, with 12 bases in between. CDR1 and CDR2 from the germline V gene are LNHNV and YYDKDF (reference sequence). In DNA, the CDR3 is TGTGCCACCAGCAGAGACCGGGGGGCAGGCACTGAAGCTTTCTTT. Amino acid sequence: CATSRDRGAGTEAFF.

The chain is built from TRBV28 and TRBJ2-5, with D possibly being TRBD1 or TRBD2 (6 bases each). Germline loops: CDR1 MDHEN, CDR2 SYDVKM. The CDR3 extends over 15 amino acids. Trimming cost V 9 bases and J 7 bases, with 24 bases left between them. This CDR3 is CASNNAGGPPGTQYF. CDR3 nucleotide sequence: TGTGCCAGTAATAATGCCGGGGGCCCCCCCGGGACCCAGTACTTC.

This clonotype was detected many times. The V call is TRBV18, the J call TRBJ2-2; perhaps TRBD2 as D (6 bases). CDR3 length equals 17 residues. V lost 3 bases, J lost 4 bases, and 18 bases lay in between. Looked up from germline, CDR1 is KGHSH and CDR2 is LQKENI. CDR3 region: CASSPLGTGEVTGELFF. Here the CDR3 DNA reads TGTGCCAGCTCACCTCTTGGGACGGGAGAGGTCACCGGGGAGCTGTTTTTT.

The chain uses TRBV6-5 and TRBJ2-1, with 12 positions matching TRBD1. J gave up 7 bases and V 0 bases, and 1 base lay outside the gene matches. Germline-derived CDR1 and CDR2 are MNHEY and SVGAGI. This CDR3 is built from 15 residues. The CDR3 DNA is TGTGCCAGCAGTTACTCGGGACAGGGGGCGAATGAGCAGTTCTTC. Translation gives CASSYSGQGANEQFF.

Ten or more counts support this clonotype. CDR3 protein: CASSEPGLPSYNEQFF. CDR3 bases: TGTGCCAGCAGTGAACCAGGACTCCCCTCCTACAATGAGCAGTTCTTC. The V call is TRBV25-1, the J call TRBJ2-1, with a tentative D call TRBD2 (5 bases). CDR1 is MGHDK and CDR2 is SYGVNS in the germline V gene. This CDR3 spans 16 amino acids. V gave up 2 bases and J gave up 0 bases, with 11 bases separating them.